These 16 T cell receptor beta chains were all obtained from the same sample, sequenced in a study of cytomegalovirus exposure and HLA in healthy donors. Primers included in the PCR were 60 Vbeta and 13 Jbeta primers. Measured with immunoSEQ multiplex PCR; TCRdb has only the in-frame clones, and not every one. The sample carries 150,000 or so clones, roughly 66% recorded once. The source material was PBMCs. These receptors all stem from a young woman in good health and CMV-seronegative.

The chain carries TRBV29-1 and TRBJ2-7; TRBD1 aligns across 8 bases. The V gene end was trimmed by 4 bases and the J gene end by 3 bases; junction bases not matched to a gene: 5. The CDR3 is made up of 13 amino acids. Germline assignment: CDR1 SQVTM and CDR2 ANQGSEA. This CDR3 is CSVGQGILYEQYF. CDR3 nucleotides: TGCAGCGTTGGACAGGGGATTCTCTACGAGCAGTACTTC.

The CDR3: CAMRGVGANVLTF. Written as DNA, the CDR3 is TGTGCCATGCGGGGGGTTGGGGCCAACGTCCTGACTTTC. The V gene is TRBV10-3, the J gene TRBJ2-6; 8 positions match TRBD2. Germline V gene sequence: CDR1 ENHRY, CDR2 SYGVKD. The CDR3 extends over 13 amino acids. Trimming at V came to 9 bases and at J to 3 bases, leaving 1 base not matched to a gene.

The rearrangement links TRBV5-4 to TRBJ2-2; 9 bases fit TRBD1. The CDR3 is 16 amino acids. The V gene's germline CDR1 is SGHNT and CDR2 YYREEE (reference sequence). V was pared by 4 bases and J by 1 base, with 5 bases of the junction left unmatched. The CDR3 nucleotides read TGTGCCAGCAGCCCTCGGACAGGGGAGAACACCGGGGAGCTGTTTTTT. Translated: CASSPRTGENTGELFF. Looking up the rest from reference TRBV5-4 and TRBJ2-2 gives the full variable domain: ETGVTQSPTHLIKTRGQQVTLRCSSQSGHNTVSWYQQALGQGPQFIFQYYREEENGRGNFPPRFSGLQFPNYSSELNVNALELDDSALYLCASSPRTGENTGELFFGEGSRLTVL.

CDR3 nucleotides: TGTGCCAGCTCACCAAATGAAGGAGGAGAATCGTACTTC. Protein sequence: CASSPNEGGESYF. The rearrangement uses TRBV18 and TRBJ2-5, with TRBD2 as a possible D gene (5 bases). The V end lost 2 bases, the J end lost 13 bases, and 17 bases lay between the germline ends. This CDR3 has 13 amino acids. Germline loops: CDR1 KGHSH, CDR2 LQKENI. Together with reference TRBV18 and TRBJ2-5, the CDR3 gives the full variable domain: NAGVMQNPRHLVRRRGQEARLRCSPMKGHSHVYWYRQLPEEGLKFMVYLQKENIIDESGMPKERFSAEFPKEGPSILRIQQVVRGDSAAYFCASSPNEGGESYFGPGTRLLVL.

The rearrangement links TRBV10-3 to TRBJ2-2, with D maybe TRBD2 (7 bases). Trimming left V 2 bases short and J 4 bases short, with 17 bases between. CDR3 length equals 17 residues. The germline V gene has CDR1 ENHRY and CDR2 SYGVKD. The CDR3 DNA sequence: TGTGCCATCAGTGAGGGGGGCGGCGGGGGCTCCACCGGGGAGCTGTTTTTT. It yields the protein CAISEGGGGGSTGELFF.

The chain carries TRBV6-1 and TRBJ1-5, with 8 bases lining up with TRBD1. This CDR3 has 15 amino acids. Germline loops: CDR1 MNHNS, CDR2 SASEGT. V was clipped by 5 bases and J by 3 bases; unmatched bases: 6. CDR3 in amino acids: CASSFDRGLNQPQHF. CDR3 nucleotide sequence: TGTGCCAGCAGTTTCGACAGGGGCCTCAATCAGCCCCAGCATTTT.

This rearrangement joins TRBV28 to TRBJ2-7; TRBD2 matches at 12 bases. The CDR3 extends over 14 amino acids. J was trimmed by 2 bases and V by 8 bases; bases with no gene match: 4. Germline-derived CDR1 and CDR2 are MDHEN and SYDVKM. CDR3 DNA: TGTGCCAGCGGAACTAGCGGGAGGCCCTACGAGCAGTACGTC. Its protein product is CASGTSGRPYEQYV.

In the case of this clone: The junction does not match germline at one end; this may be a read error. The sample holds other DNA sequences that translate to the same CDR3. This CDR3 reads CASRQGGGRNTEAFF. The CDR3 bases are TGTGCCAGCAGGCAAGGGGGGGGGCGGAACACTGAGGCTTTCTTT. This sequence joins TRBV7-3 and TRBJ1-1, with a tentative D call TRBD1 (6 bases). The germline CDR1 and CDR2 sequences are SGHTA and FQGTGA. CDR3 length equals 15 residues.

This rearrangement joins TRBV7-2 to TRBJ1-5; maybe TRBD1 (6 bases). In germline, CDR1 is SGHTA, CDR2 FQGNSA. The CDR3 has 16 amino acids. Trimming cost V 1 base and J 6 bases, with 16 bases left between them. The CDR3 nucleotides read TGTGCCAGCAGCTTAGTGGGTACAGGGTCGCTTCAGCCCCAGCATTTT. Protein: CASSLVGTGSLQPQHF.

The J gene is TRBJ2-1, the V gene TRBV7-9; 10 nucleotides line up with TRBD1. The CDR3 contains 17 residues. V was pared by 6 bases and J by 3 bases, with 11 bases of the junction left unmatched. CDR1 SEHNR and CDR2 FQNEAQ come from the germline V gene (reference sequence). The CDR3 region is CASSSSDRGLNYNEQFF. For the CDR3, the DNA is TGTGCCAGCAGTTCCTCCGACAGGGGGCTAAACTACAATGAGCAGTTCTTC.

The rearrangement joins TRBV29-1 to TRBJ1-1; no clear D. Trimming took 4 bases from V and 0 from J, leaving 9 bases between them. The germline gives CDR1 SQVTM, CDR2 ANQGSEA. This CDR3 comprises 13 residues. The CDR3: CSVVHKMNTEAFF. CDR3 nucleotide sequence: TGCAGCGTTGTCCACAAAATGAACACTGAAGCTTTCTTT.

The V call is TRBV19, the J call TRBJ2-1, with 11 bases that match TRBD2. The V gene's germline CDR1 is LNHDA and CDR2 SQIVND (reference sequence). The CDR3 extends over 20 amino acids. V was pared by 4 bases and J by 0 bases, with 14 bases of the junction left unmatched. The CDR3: CASSTRGLADALSSYNEQFF. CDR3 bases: TGTGCCAGTAGTACCAGGGGACTAGCGGACGCTCTCAGCTCCTACAATGAGCAGTTCTTC.

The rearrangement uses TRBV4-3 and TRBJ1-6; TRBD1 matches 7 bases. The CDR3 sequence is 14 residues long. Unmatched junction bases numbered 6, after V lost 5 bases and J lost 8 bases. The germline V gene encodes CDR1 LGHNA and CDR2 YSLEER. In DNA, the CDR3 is TGCGCCAGCAGCGAAGGACAGGAGGATTCACCCCTCCACTTT. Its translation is CASSEGQEDSPLHF.

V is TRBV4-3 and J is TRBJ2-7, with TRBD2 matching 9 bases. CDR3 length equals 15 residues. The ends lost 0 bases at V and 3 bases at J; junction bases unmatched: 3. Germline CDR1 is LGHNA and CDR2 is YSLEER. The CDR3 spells CASSQDRTSVYEQYV. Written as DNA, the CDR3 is TGCGCCAGCAGCCAAGATCGGACTAGCGTCTACGAGCAGTACGTC.

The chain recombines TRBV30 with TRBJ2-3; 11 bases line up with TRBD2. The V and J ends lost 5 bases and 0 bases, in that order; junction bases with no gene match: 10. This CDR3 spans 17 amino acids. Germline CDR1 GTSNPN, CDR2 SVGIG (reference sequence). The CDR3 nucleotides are TGTGCCTGGGGCCTCGGGACTAGCGGAGCTAGCACAGATACGCAGTATTTT. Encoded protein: CAWGLGTSGASTDTQYF. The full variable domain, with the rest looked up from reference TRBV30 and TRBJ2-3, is SQTIHQWPATLVQPVGSPLSLECTVEGTSNPNLYWYRQAAGRGLQLLFYSVGIGQISSEVPQNLSASRPQDRQFILSSKKLLLSDSGFYLCAWGLGTSGASTDTQYFGPGTRLTVL.

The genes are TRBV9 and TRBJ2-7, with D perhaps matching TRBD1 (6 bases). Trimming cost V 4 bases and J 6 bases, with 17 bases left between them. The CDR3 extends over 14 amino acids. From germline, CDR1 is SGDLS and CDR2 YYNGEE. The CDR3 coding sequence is TGTGCCAGCAGCCCACGGGACACCCGAAGCGAGCAGTACGTC. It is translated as CASSPRDTRSEQYV.